The present T cell receptor (beta chain) was sequenced within a study of T cell changes during pregnancy in multiple sclerosis (dated by TCRdb to about 2019). Background for the entire study: The study examined how the T cell repertoire changed over the course of pregnancy in women with multiple sclerosis.

Library method: the immunoSEQ multiplex PCR assay. TCRdb limited this immuneACCESS table to in-frame rearrangements with V and J called. A share of clones is missing; checked studies link under half to unresolved V genes, and the rest is unexplained. A total of approximately 88,000 clones appear in this sample, over 85% of them only once. Jointly, the top ten make up 3.5% to 4.5% of the sample. Note on this clone: It lacks a known antigen. The sample holds no much larger clone one base away, and base qualities are not on file.

The CDR3 sequence holds 14 residues, the cysteine and phenylalanine included. The sequence is cut down to CDR3 DNA, 42 bases in frame from base 1. The germline V gene (reference sequence) gives CDR1 as LNHDA and CDR2 as SQIVND. Trimming costs V 3 bases and J 6 bases, and their ends lie 14 bases apart. The sample in question was peripheral blood, obtained in the first trimester of pregnancy. This TCR was recovered from a female donor with multiple sclerosis, enrolled in a pregnancy study. The sequence links TRBV19 to TRBJ1-1, with the D gene not confidently named. The CDR3 reads CASSMFGVYSEAFF. The nucleotide sequence is TGTGCCAGTAGTATGTTCGGGGTTTACTCTGAAGCTTTCTTT.